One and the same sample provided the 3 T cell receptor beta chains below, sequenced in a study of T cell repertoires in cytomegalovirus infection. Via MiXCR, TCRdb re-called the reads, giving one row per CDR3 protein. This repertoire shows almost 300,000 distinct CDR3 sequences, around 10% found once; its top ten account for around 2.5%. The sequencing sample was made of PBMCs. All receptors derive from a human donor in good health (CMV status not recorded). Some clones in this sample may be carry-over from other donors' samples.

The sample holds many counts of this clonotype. CDR3 sequence reads: CASSLGGRQETQYF. As DNA, the CDR3 is TGTGCCAGCAGCTTAGGTGGGAGGCAAGAGACCCAGTACTTC. The chain couples TRBV11-2 to TRBJ2-5; TRBD2 might be the D (6 bases). Trimming cost V 1 base and J 2 bases, with 8 bases left between them. CDR3 size: 14 residues. CDR1 SGHAT and CDR2 FQNNGV come from the germline V gene.

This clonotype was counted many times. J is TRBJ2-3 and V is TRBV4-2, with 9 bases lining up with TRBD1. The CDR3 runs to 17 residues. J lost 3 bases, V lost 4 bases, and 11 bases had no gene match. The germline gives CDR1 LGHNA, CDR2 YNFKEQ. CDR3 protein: CASSRKGQGQGTDTQYF. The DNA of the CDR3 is TGTGCCAGCAGCCGAAAGGGGCAGGGACAGGGAACAGATACGCAGTATTTT.

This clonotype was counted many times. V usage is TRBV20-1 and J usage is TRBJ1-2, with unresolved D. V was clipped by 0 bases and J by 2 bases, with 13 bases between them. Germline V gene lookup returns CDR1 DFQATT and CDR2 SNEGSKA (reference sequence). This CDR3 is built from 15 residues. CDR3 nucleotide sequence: TGCAGTGCTAGAGATGACGGGAGGTTAAACTATGGCTACACCTTC. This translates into CSARDDGRLNYGYTF.